These T cell receptor beta chains were read from a single sample in a study of PD-1 blockade in classical Hodgkin lymphoma. Measured with immunoSEQ multiplex PCR; TCRdb has only the in-frame clones, and not every one. The sample lists 20,000 or so clones, 70% to 85% occurring once. The material sequenced was peripheral blood mononuclear cells (PBMCs), taken at baseline. The receptor source for this set is a human donor with classical Hodgkin lymphoma. Each CDR3 is given with its conserved first and last residue. A D gene is named only where the DNA matches it firmly. Size is stated for part of the rows, as once, few or many counts, or as a class when the clone is expanded.

NA TRBJ2-7 TRBV11-1 NA CASSLEGVAYEQYF TGTGCCAGCAGCTTAGAAGGGGTGGCCTACGAGCAGTACTTC
NA TRBJ1-4 TRBV27 NA CASRLVGATNEKLFF TGTGCCAGCAGGCTAGTCGGGGCAACTAATGAAAAACTGTTTTTT
NA TRBJ1-4 TRBV7-2 NA CASRGAERGEKLFF TGTGCCAGCAGGGGCGCGGAGAGGGGTGAAAAACTGTTTTTT
TRBD1 TRBJ2-7 TRBV5-4 NA CASSYPTGFHEQYF TGTGCCAGCAGCTATCCGACAGGGTTTCACGAGCAGTACTTC
TRBD1 TRBJ1-4 TRBV15 NA CATSRDGVPGTGEGKLFF TGTGCCACCAGCAGAGACGGGGTCCCCGGGACAGGGGAAGGAAAACTGTTTTTT
TRBD2 TRBJ2-7 TRBV7-9 NA CASSAGGGLAHYEQYF TGTGCCAGCAGCGCTGGTGGGGGACTAGCGCACTACGAGCAGTACTTC
TRBD2 TRBJ2-5 TRBV9 NA CASSLGTSGLQETQYF TGTGCCAGCAGCCTCGGGACTAGCGGGCTACAAGAGACCCAGTACTTC
NA TRBJ1-4 TRBV28 NA CASSLWSATNEKLFF TGTGCCAGCAGTTTATGGAGTGCAACTAATGAAAAACTGTTTTTT
TRBD2 TRBJ2-7 TRBV7-8 NA CASSSGGEQYF TGTGCCAGCAGCTCGGGGGGGGAGCAGTACTTC
NA TRBJ1-4 TRBV28 NA CASRSPRGPNEKLFF TGTGCCAGCAGATCCCCCAGGGGACCTAATGAAAAACTGTTTTTT
NA TRBJ2-7 TRBV9 NA CASSLGPQDEQYF TGTGCCAGCAGCTTAGGACCTCAGGACGAGCAGTACTTC
TRBD1 TRBJ1-1 TRBV14 NA CASSPRTGMNTEAFF TGTGCCAGCAGCCCCCGGACAGGGATGAACACTGAAGCTTTCTTT
NA TRBJ1-1 TRBV6-6 few CASTLNTEAFF TGTGCCAGCACCCTGAACACTGAAGCTTTCTTT
NA TRBJ2-2 TRBV4-1 NA CASSQDRGNTGELFF TGCGCCAGCAGCCAAGATCGTGGGAACACCGGGGAGCTGTTTTTT
TRBD1 TRBJ2-1 TRBV12-5 NA CASGEGQPMSNEQFF TGTGCTAGTGGAGAGGGACAGCCCATGAGCAATGAGCAGTTCTTC
TRBD1 TRBJ1-1 TRBV20-1 NA CSASRGQGAFF TGCAGTGCTTCCAGGGGGCAAGGGGCTTTCTTT
NA TRBJ1-6 TRBV28 NA CASSRGRDNSPLHF TGTGCCAGCAGCCGCGGACGGGATAATTCACCCCTCCACTTT
NA TRBJ1-1 TRBV4-3 few CASSQDWNTEAFF TGCGCCAGCAGCCAAGATTGGAACACTGAAGCTTTCTTT
NA TRBJ2-1 TRBV4-3 few CASSQAEGAGYNEQFF TGCGCCAGCAGCCAAGCGGAGGGGGCGGGGTACAATGAGCAGTTCTTC
NA TRBJ1-2 TRBV4-1 once CASSQAGGGSPYGYTF TGCGCCAGCAGCCAAGCGGGGGGCGGCAGCCCCTATGGCTACACCTTC
TRBD2 TRBJ2-1 TRBV4-3 NA CASSQGRRTSHYEQFF TGCGCCAGCAGCCAAGGGCGGAGGACTAGTCACTATGAGCAGTTCTTC
NA TRBJ1-5 TRBV28 NA CASSPDGRGQPQHF TGTGCCAGCAGCCCTGACGGGCGGGGTCAGCCCCAGCATTTT
NA TRBJ2-7 TRBV11-1 NA CASSSGLLTYEQYF TGTGCCAGCAGCTCGGGACTGCTCACCTACGAGCAGTACTTC
TRBD1 TRBJ2-7 TRBV11-2 NA CASSRGQGHKQYF TGTGCCAGCAGCCGAGGACAGGGTCATAAGCAGTACTTC
TRBD2 TRBJ2-1 TRBV25-1 NA CASSVAGRNNEQFF TGTGCCAGCAGTGTAGCGGGCCGCAACAATGAGCAGTTCTTC
TRBD1 TRBJ1-6 TRBV27 NA CASSPGQGRWLNNSPLHF TGTGCCAGCAGTCCGGGACAGGGGAGGTGGTTAAATAATTCACCCCTCCACTTT
TRBD2 TRBJ2-7 TRBV6-5 NA CASSYSGGSYEQYF TGTGCCAGCAGTTATTCGGGGGGCTCCTACGAGCAGTACTTC
NA TRBJ1-4 TRBV7-6 NA CASSLVLGSEKLFF TGTGCCAGCAGCTTAGTTCTGGGTTCGGAAAAACTGTTTTTT
TRBD1 TRBJ2-7 TRBV6-6 NA CASSNRGSYEQYF TGTGCCAGCAGCAACAGGGGGTCCTACGAGCAGTACTTC
NA TRBJ1-3 TRBV2 NA CASSVSDISGNTIYF TGTGCCAGCAGTGTTTCGGACATCTCGGGAAACACCATATATTTT
NA TRBJ1-6 TRBV28 NA CASSSGGQGNSPLHF TGTGCCAGCAGTTCCGGGGGGCAGGGGAATTCACCCCTCCACTTT
NA TRBJ1-5 TRBV2 NA CASALQAIGNQPQHF TGTGCCAGCGCCTTACAGGCGATAGGCAATCAGCCCCAGCATTTT
TRBD2 TRBJ2-7 TRBV14 NA CASSQGGLAGYYEQYF TGTGCCAGCAGCCAAGGGGGACTAGCGGGGTACTACGAGCAGTACTTC
TRBD1 TRBJ1-2 TRBV27 NA CASSPGQGVPNYGYTF TGTGCCAGCTCCCCCGGACAGGGGGTGCCTAACTATGGCTACACCTTC
NA TRBJ1-1 TRBV6-5 NA CASSYGGANTEAFF TGTGCCAGCAGTTATGGGGGCGCTAACACTGAAGCTTTCTTT
TRBD1 TRBJ1-1 TRBV19 NA CASRDRGTEAFF TGTGCCAGCCGGGACAGGGGTACTGAAGCTTTCTTT
NA TRBJ2-2 TRBV7-9 NA CASSFPGGELFF TGTGCCAGCAGCTTCCCGGGCGGGGAGCTGTTTTTT
NA TRBJ1-4 TRBV28 few CASSLTGREKLFF TGTGCCAGCAGTTTAACGGGGAGGGAAAAACTGTTTTTT
TRBD1 TRBJ2-3 TRBV7-2 NA CASSPNRGSTDTQYF TGTGCCAGCAGCCCTAACAGGGGGAGCACAGATACGCAGTATTTT
NA TRBJ1-1 TRBV7-2 once CASSLAADLNTEAFF TGTGCCAGCAGCTTAGCCGCGGACCTAAACACTGAAGCTTTCTTT
TRBD2 TRBJ2-3 TRBV2 NA CASRKGLAGPADTQYF TGTGCCAGCAGGAAGGGACTAGCGGGGCCAGCAGATACGCAGTATTTT
NA TRBJ2-7 TRBV28 NA CASSYTAALTYEQYF TGTGCCAGCAGTTACACAGCGGCGCTAACCTACGAGCAGTACTTC
TRBD2 TRBJ2-3 TRBV6-1 NA CASIGLVRSTDTQYF TGTGCCAGCATTGGACTAGTGCGTAGCACAGATACGCAGTATTTT
NA TRBJ2-3 TRBV4-3 NA CASSQAGGDTQYF TGCGCCAGCAGCCAAGCGGGTGGGGATACGCAGTATTTT
NA TRBJ2-7 TRBV29-1 NA CSVELGAAYEQYF TGCAGCGTTGAATTGGGGGCGGCCTACGAGCAGTACTTC
TRBD2 TRBJ2-1 TRBV9 NA CASSVAGTSGDPYNEQFF TGTGCCAGCAGCGTAGCTGGGACGAGCGGGGACCCTTACAATGAGCAGTTCTTC
NA TRBJ2-3 TRBV15 NA CATSRAIRLDSSTDTQYF TGTGCCACCAGCAGGGCGATACGACTAGACTCTAGCACAGATACGCAGTATTTT
TRBD1 TRBJ2-1 TRBV27 NA CASSFSPGGNNNEQFF TGTGCCAGCAGTTTTTCTCCAGGGGGCAATAACAATGAGCAGTTCTTC
TRBD1 TRBJ2-3 TRBV6-1 NA CASSGTGFTDTQYF TGTGCCAGCAGTGGGACAGGGTTCACAGATACGCAGTATTTT
TRBD2 TRBJ2-1 TRBV6-1 NA CASSEGLGTSGVFYNEQFF TGTGCCAGCAGTGAAGGCCTCGGGACTAGCGGGGTGTTCTACAATGAGCAGTTCTTC
TRBD1 TRBJ1-2 TRBV2 NA CASTRGQINYGYTF TGTGCCAGCACCCGGGGACAGATTAACTATGGCTACACCTTC